This T cell receptor beta chain was recovered during a study of response to subunit inactivated influenza vaccine. Regarding the study as a whole: Authors suggested few new T cells are recruited by each seasonal influenza vaccination.

TCRdb reprocessed the RT-PCR reads via MiXCR and lists one record per CDR3 protein. The data hold 500,000 to 600,000 distinct CDR3 sequences, with approximately 12% observed a single time. The table lists this clonotype with a few counts. Its specificity is unknown. Sample: PBMCs from blood, taken on the day of vaccination. This receptor was taken from a man over 45 who received an inactivated influenza vaccine.

CDR3 protein: CSASLLGHLSYEQYF. The CDR3, as DNA: TGCAGTGCTAGCCTTTTGGGACACCTGTCCTACGAGCAGTACTTC. The V gene is TRBV20-1, the J gene TRBJ2-7; weak D call: TRBD1 (6 bases). This CDR3 is 15 amino acids long. Germline V CDR1 and CDR2: DFQATT, SNEGSKA (reference sequence). V lost 3 bases to trimming and J lost 1 base, with 16 bases between them.